A single sample is the source of the 2 T cell receptor beta chains below, sequenced in a study of sequential checkpoint blockade in melanoma. The protocol was immunoSEQ multiplex PCR, while the TCRdb copy is restricted to in-frame clones and leaves out a portion. The table shows thousands of clones, with 48% occurring only once. Treatment here: randomized to nivolumab then ipilimumab (arm A) or the reverse (arm B). Sequencing was performed on CD8+ T cells sorted from blood (inferred from file names), taken from a patient given nivolumab and ipilimumab in sequence. The receptors come from a human patient with melanoma. Some clones in this sample may be carry-over from other donors' samples.

The chain links TRBV6-4 to TRBJ1-3, with TRBD1 as a possible D gene (6 bases). Trimming shortened V by 3 bases and J by 3 bases, and 15 bases separated the two germline ends. The V gene's germline CDR1 is MRHNA and CDR2 SNTAGT. CDR3 length: 16 residues. The DNA of the CDR3 is TGTGCCAGCAGTGAAAGTACCGGGACAAGTGGAAACACCATATATTTT. It specifies CASSESTGTSGNTIYF.

This clone occurred a few times. The V and J genes are TRBV7-9 and TRBJ2-7; perhaps TRBD1 as D (6 bases). The V and J ends lost 4 bases and 2 bases respectively, with 12 bases between them. This CDR3 comprises 14 residues. Looked up from germline, CDR1 is SEHNR and CDR2 is FQNEAQ (reference sequence). DNA of the CDR3: TGTGCCAGCAGCTCGGGACACAAAGCCTACGAGCAGTACTTC. This sequence encodes CASSSGHKAYEQYF.